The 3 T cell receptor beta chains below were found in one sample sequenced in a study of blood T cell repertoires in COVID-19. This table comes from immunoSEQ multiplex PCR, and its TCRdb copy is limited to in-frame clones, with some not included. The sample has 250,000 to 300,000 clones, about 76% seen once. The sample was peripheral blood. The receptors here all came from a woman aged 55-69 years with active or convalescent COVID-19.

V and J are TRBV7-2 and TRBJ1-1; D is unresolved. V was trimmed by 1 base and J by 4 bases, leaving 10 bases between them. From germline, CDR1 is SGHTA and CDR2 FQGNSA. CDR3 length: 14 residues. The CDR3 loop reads CASSLGHTVTEAFF. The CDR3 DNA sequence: TGTGCCAGCAGCTTAGGTCATACGGTCACTGAAGCTTTCTTT. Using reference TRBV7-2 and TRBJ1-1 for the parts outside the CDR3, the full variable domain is GAGVSQSPSNKVTEKGKDVELRCDPISGHTALYWYRQSLGQGLEFLIYFQGNSAPDKSGLPSDRFSAERTGGSVSTLTIQRTQQEDSAVYLCASSLGHTVTEAFFGQGTRLTVV.

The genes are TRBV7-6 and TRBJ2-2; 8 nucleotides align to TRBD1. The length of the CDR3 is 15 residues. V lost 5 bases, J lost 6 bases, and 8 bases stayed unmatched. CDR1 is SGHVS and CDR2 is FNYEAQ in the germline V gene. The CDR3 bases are TGTGCCAGCAGCCTGAGGACAGGGAGCTCCGGGGAGCTGTTTTTT. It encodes CASSLRTGSSGELFF.

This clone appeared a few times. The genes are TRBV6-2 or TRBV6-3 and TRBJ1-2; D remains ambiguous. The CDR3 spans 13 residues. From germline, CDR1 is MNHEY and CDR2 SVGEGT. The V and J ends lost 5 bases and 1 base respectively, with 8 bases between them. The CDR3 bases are TGTGCCAGCAGTCCGAGCCTTAACTATGGCTACACCTTC. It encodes CASSPSLNYGYTF.